This T cell receptor (beta chain) was sequenced for a study of blood T cell repertoires in COVID-19 (dated by TCRdb to 2019 to 2021). About the investigation overall: Collaborator samples came from the United States, Italy and Spain and covered acute and convalescent phases of COVID-19. Deeply sampled blood TCRbeta repertoires from subjects exposed to, actively infected with, or recovered from COVID-19 were included in the dataset. Where available, HLA class I and class II types were taken from metadata supplied by the sample provider and were not determined by assay-based typing. The repertoires were released in a freely available public database intended as a resource for research on the immune response to SARS-CoV-2. Samples came from the ongoing ImmuneRACE study (first 160 participants) plus 1,254 subjects from 6 global collaborators. A de-identified subject ID, COVID-19 status, age in years and sex were almost always included in the sample metadata. The prospective study material was composed of cDNA or gDNA derived from T cells, B-cell-depleted T cells, or PBMCs. Study-level results and caveats: The amount of clinical and demographic metadata varied by source and participant and was provided uncurated.

Participants in the prospective study were enrolled through a virtual design, were aged 18 to 89 years, and lived in fewer than 30 United States geographic areas. To assign participants to cohorts, the prospective study relied on clinical history that participants themselves reported in a screening survey and a study questionnaire. Exposed participants had been in contact with someone with a PCR-confirmed or clinician-diagnosed COVID-19 case within 2 weeks of study entry. Mobile phlebotomists in the prospective study collected whole blood, serum and a nasopharyngeal or oropharyngeal swab from every participant. Prospective study participants could optionally give additional blood draws and questionnaires over an approximately two-month period. Before DNA extraction, blood samples from the prospective study were shipped at room temperature or frozen. The germline V gene sets CDR1 to KGHSH and CDR2 to LQKENI. The CDR3 has 17 amino acids, counting the end cysteine and phenylalanine. Only CDR3 DNA remains: 51 bases, in frame from the first base. From V the trimming removes 4 bases and from J it removes 4 bases, while the gene matches leave 14 bases of the junction unaccounted for.

With respect to this clone: The target of this receptor is not known. It has no much larger one-base neighbor in the sample; base qualities were not kept.

The immunoSEQ Assay, a bias-controlled multiplex PCR, was used to amplify TCRbeta CDR3 regions from genomic DNA. Processing in the source paper ran as follows. The number of nucleated cells in each sample was estimated from the amplification of reference gene primers within the assay. To quantify the absolute abundance of each unique TCRbeta CDR3 rearrangement, sequence reads were collapsed and filtered. For each sample, productive Simpson clonality was calculated as the square root of Simpson's diversity index over productive rearrangements. TCRdb obtained this table from immuneACCESS and retained in-frame rearrangements with V and J assigned. These tables miss some clones; where compared with another copy, unresolved V genes account for less than half of the shortfall, and the remainder is unexplained. V and J calls and clone size come straight from that table; D and trimming were deduced from the DNA. This sample lists 210,000 or so clones; 83% were detected once. The ten largest clones take up roughly 5% of the sample.

The sequence is built from TRBV18 and TRBJ1-1; 8 central bases correspond to TRBD1. The TCR sequence derives from a woman aged 45-65 years who had been exposed to COVID-19. Sequencing was carried out using PBMCs or T cells enriched from blood (not recorded which). The DNA is TGTGCCAGCTCACTTACTGGACAGGGAATTCGGAGCACTGAAGCTTTCTTT. This gives the protein CASSLTGQGIRSTEAFF.